Listed below are T cell receptor beta chains from one sample, sequenced in a study of blood T cell repertoires in COVID-19. Some clones are missing from TCRdb's copy, which holds only in-frame ones; the method was immunoSEQ multiplex PCR. Here the sample spans about 360,000 clones, about 90% being singletons. Sequencing was carried out using PBMCs or T cells enriched from blood (not recorded which). The origin of the receptors is a man aged 40-49 years in a cohort exposed to, infected with or recovered from COVID-19 (not recorded which). Each CDR3 is given with its conserved first and last residue. A D gene is named only where the DNA matches it firmly. Clone size is given for some rows only: seen once, a few or many times, or a class if the clone is expanded.

>TRBJ2-3|TRBV15|NA|NA
TGTGCCACCAGCAGATCCATCCGTAGCGTTGGCACAGATACGCAGTATTTT
CATSRSIRSVGTDTQYF
>TRBJ2-3|TRBV5-1|NA|TRBD2
TGCGCCAGCAGCTTGATTCCCGGGACTAGCGGCACAGATACGCAGTATTTT
CASSLIPGTSGTDTQYF
>TRBJ1-5|TRBV5-6|NA|TRBD1
TGTGCCAGCAGCCTGAGGGACAGGAACAATCAGCCCCAGCATTTT
CASSLRDRNNQPQHF
>TRBJ2-1|TRBV5-1|NA|TRBD2
TGCGCCAGCAGGTATAGCGGGAGAGGTGGCAATGAGCAGTTCTTC
CASRYSGRGGNEQFF
>TRBJ2-3|TRBV24-1|NA|TRBD1
TGTGCCACCAGTGAAACAGGCCTCACAGGGGGTACGCAGTATTTT
CATSETGLTGGTQYF
>TRBJ1-1|TRBV11-2|NA|NA
TGTGCCAGCAGCGCGCATCAGGGCGTTGTAGCTTTCTTT
CASSAHQGVVAFF
>TRBJ1-1|TRBV5-1|few|NA
TGCGCCAGCAGCTTCTGGGAAGGAGGGAACACTGAAGCTTTCTTT
CASSFWEGGNTEAFF
>TRBJ1-2|TRBV25-1|NA|TRBD1
TGTGCCAGTTCCACGGGACAGGGACAAGTAGAAGGCTACACCTTC
CASSTGQGQVEGYTF
>TRBJ1-4|TRBV2|once|TRBD1
TGTGCCAGCAGTAAGGACAGGGCCGAAAAACTGTTTTTT
CASSKDRAEKLFF
>TRBJ1-6|TRBV10-1|few|NA
TGCGCCAGCACTCCGGAGTGGGGGGGCAATTCACCCCTCCACTTT
CASTPEWGGNSPLHF
>TRBJ2-2|TRBV5-4|NA|TRBD2
TGTGCCAGCAGCTTCGGTAGCGGGAGGGCCCTGGGCACCGGGGAGCTGTTTTTT
CASSFGSGRALGTGELFF
>TRBJ2-1|TRBV11-1|NA|TRBD2
TGTGCCAGCAGCTCCAGCGGGAATAACCGTGAGCAGTTCTTC
CASSSSGNNREQFF
>TRBJ2-1|TRBV5-8|NA|NA
TGTGCCAGCAGCTTGCCCCCTAACAATGAGCAGTTCTTC
CASSLPPNNEQFF
>TRBJ2-5|TRBV7-2|NA|NA
TGTGCCAGCAGCTACCAGGGCGGCGGAAACCAAGAGACCCAGTACTTC
CASSYQGGGNQETQYF
>TRBJ2-2|TRBV10-3|NA|NA
TGTGCCATCAATTCCCTCGGGGCCGGGGAGCTGTTTTTT
CAINSLGAGELFF
>TRBJ2-7|TRBV11-2|NA|TRBD1
TGTGCCAGCAGCGAGGACAGGGGAGGAGGCGAGCAGTACTTC
CASSEDRGGGEQYF
>TRBJ2-7|TRBV27|NA|TRBD2
TGTGCCAGCACTTCCTCTAGCGGGAGCTACGAGCAGTACTTC
CASTSSSGSYEQYF
>TRBJ2-5|TRBV12-5|NA|TRBD1
TGTGCTAGCGTCCGGGACAGGGGGTTGGAGACCCAGTACTTC
CASVRDRGLETQYF
>TRBJ2-1|TRBV11-2|NA|NA
TGTGCCAGCAGCCCGGGTAGTGTTGAGCAGTTCTTC
CASSPGSVEQFF
>TRBJ2-3|TRBV15|once|NA
TGTGCCACCAGCAGAGATCTGGCGGCCACAGATACGCAGTATTTT
CATSRDLAATDTQYF
>TRBJ1-5|TRBV10-1|once|NA
TGCGCCAGCAGTGCCGGGACAAATCAGCCCCAGCATTTT
CASSAGTNQPQHF
>TRBJ1-5|TRBV9|NA|NA
TGTGCCAGCAGCGCTTCAGGTGATAGCAATCAGCCCCAGCATTTT
CASSASGDSNQPQHF
>TRBJ2-7|TRBV3-1/TRBV3-2|NA|NA
TGTGCCAGCAGCCAAGTGCCAGGGGAGCAGTACTTC
CASSQVPGEQYF
>TRBJ2-1|TRBV29-1|once|NA
TGCAGCGTTGTCGGCAGGGGCCTCTCCTACAATGAGCAGTTCTTC
CSVVGRGLSYNEQFF
>TRBJ1-6|TRBV27|once|NA
TGTGCCAGCAGTTTAGGACAGCCTAATTCACCCCTCCACTTT
CASSLGQPNSPLHF
>TRBJ1-4|TRBV3-1/TRBV3-2|NA|NA
TGTGCCAGCAGCCAGGGCAGCCCAACTAATGAAAAACTGTTTTTT
CASSQGSPTNEKLFF
>TRBJ1-5|TRBV19|NA|NA
TGTGCCAGTAGTATTAGAAATCAGCCCCAGCATTTT
CASSIRNQPQHF